This entry features one T cell receptor (beta chain) sequence. This specimen comes from a study of control samples from healthy donors and cancer patients. The CDR3 runs to 16 residues. Germline V CDR1 and CDR2: SEHNR, FQNEAQ (reference sequence). Between the trimmed V and J ends, which lost 0 bases and 8 bases, there was a span of 17 bases. Generated by immunoSEQ multiplex PCR, the TCRdb table keeps only in-frame clones and is missing some. This table has roughly 150,000 clones, around nine tenths appearing once. The TCR sequence derives from a man younger than 45 in good health. Sequenced: blood. This chain uses TRBV7-9 with TRBJ2-4; either TRBD1 or TRBD2 may supply D (6 bases each). CDR3 in amino acids: CASSLAGGPSRDIQYF. The DNA of the CDR3 is TGTGCCAGCAGCTTAGCGGGGGGCCCCTCCAGAGACATTCAGTACTTC. The variable domain in full, completed from reference TRBV7-9 and TRBJ2-4, reads DTGVSQNPRHKITKRGQNVTFRCDPISEHNRLYWYRQTLGQGPEFLTYFQNEAQLEKSRLLSDRFSAERPKGSFSTLEIQRTEQGDSAMYLCASSLAGGPSRDIQYFGAGTRLSVL.